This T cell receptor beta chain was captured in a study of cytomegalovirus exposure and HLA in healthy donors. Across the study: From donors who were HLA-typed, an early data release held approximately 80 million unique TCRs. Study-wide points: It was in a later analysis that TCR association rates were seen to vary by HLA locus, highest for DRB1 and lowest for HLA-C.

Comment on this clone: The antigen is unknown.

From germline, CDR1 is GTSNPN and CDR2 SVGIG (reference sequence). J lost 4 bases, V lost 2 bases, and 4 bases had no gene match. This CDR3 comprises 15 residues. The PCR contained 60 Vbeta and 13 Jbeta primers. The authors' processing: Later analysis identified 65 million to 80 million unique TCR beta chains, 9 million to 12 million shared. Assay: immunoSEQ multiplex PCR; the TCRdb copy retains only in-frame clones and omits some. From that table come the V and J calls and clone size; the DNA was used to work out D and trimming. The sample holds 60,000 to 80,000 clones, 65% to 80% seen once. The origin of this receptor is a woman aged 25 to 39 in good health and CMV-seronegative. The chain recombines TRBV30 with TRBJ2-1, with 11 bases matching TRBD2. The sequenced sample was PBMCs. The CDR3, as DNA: TGTGCCTGGAGTTCCGGGACTAGCGGTTACAATGAGCAGTTCTTC. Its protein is CAWSSGTSGYNEQFF.